These 12 T cell receptor beta chains originate from one sample sequenced in a study of cytomegalovirus exposure and HLA in healthy donors. PCR was performed using 60 Vbeta and 13 Jbeta primers. Profiling relied on immunoSEQ multiplex PCR, and the TCRdb table lists in-frame clones only, not all of them. Of just over 150,000 clones listed, roughly 73% were seen once; the top ten hold approximately 1.5%. The sequencing input was PBMCs. These receptors originate from a woman younger than 45 in good health and CMV-seronegative.

The V gene is TRBV30, the J gene TRBJ1-1; the D gene is possibly TRBD1 (6 bases). Trimming took 4 bases from V and 4 from J, leaving 13 bases between them. This CDR3 has 13 amino acids. CDR1 is GTSNPN and CDR2 is SVGIG in the germline V gene (reference sequence). The CDR3 is CAWNRAGGTEAFF. The CDR3 nucleotides are TGTGCCTGGAACAGGGCAGGAGGCACTGAAGCTTTCTTT. The full variable domain, with the rest looked up from reference TRBV30 and TRBJ1-1, is SQTIHQWPATLVQPVGSPLSLECTVEGTSNPNLYWYRQAAGRGLQLLFYSVGIGQISSEVPQNLSASRPQDRQFILSSKKLLLSDSGFYLCAWNRAGGTEAFFGQGTRLTVV.

The V and J genes are TRBV4-1 and TRBJ1-2, with 8 nucleotides matching TRBD1. The germline gives CDR1 MGHRA, CDR2 YSYEKL. This CDR3 spans 14 amino acids. The V segment lost 4 bases and the J segment 8 bases; nucleotides outside the gene matches: 9. CDR3: CASSRTGLEAGYTF. The CDR3 DNA reads TGCGCCAGCAGCCGGACAGGGTTGGAAGCGGGCTACACCTTC.

The V gene is TRBV14, the J gene TRBJ1-1; D unresolved. There are 14 residues in the CDR3. Germline lookup yields CDR1 SGHDN and CDR2 FVKESK. Trimming pared 0 bases from V and 4 bases from J, leaving 9 bases between. Here the CDR3 reads CASSQDLRATEAFF. Written as DNA, the CDR3 is TGTGCCAGCAGCCAAGATCTACGCGCCACTGAAGCTTTCTTT.

The chain carries TRBV9 and TRBJ1-3, with 10 bases identical to TRBD1. Germline trimming cut 3 bases from V and 0 bases from J; bases unmatched to any gene: 6. This CDR3 has 17 residues. Germline V gives CDR1 SGDLS, CDR2 YYNGEE. The CDR3 DNA reads TGTGCCAGCAGCGAAGGGACAGGGGCTAGCTCTGGAAACACCATATATTTT. This translates into CASSEGTGASSGNTIYF.

The J gene is TRBJ2-6, the V gene TRBV25-1; TRBD1 matches 10 bases. CDR3 length: 18 amino acids. Germline assignment: CDR1 MGHDK and CDR2 SYGVNS. V lost 4 bases to trimming and J lost 2 bases; unmatched junction nucleotides: 8. The CDR3: CASSAKTGTGAGANVLTF. The CDR3 nucleotides are TGTGCCAGCAGTGCAAAAACCGGGACAGGGGCTGGGGCCAACGTCCTGACTTTC.

This chain connects TRBV2 to TRBJ1-2; D unresolved. This CDR3 region has 15 residues. Trimming pared 7 bases from V and 1 base from J, leaving 16 bases between. CDR1 and CDR2 from the germline V gene are SNHLY and FYNNEI. The CDR3: CASTEGGRVNYGYTF. CDR3 coding DNA: TGTGCCAGCACCGAGGGAGGGAGAGTTAACTATGGCTACACCTTC.

The rearrangement joins TRBV28 to TRBJ2-3; D unresolved. Per germline, CDR1 MDHEN and CDR2 SYDVKM. V lost 5 bases and J lost 7, with 19 bases in between. The CDR3 runs 15 residues. The CDR3 DNA is TGTGCCAGCAGTCCCAAACGCCTTAGTCCGAATACGCAGTATTTT. As protein: CASSPKRLSPNTQYF.

This clone was detected a few times. This chain connects TRBV5-1 to TRBJ1-1; a weak D match, TRBD1 (5 bases). CDR1 and CDR2 from the germline V gene are SGHRS and YFSETQ. The CDR3 spans 14 residues. Trimming took off 5 bases at V and 4 bases at J, with 15 bases between the two ends. The CDR3: CASSRQGSSTEAFF. The CDR3 region has the DNA TGCGCCAGCAGTAGGCAGGGCTCTTCCACTGAAGCTTTCTTT.

This clone was seen once. The chain combines TRBV5-4 with TRBJ2-5, with D tentatively TRBD1 (5 bases). The CDR3 totals 14 residues. V was trimmed by 5 bases and J by 5 bases, leaving 16 bases between them. From germline, CDR1 is SGHNT and CDR2 YYREEE (reference sequence). The CDR3 nucleotides read TGTGCCAGCAGGATGGCAGGGATGGAGGAGACCCAGTACTTC. This codes for CASRMAGMEETQYF.

V gene TRBV6-1 combines with J gene TRBJ2-3; D gene ambiguous. V shed 6 bases and J shed 3 bases, with 10 bases lying between them. Germline CDR1 MNHNS, CDR2 SASEGT. The CDR3 length is 13 residues. The CDR3 protein is CASSFRSTDTQYF. CDR3 bases: TGTGCCAGCAGCTTTCGGTCTACAGATACGCAGTATTTT.

This chain connects TRBV29-1 to TRBJ2-1; TRBD2 aligns across 9 bases. The ends lost 8 bases at V and 8 bases at J; junction bases unmatched: 10. The CDR3 consists of 13 residues. Per germline, CDR1 SQVTM and CDR2 ANQGSEA. DNA of the CDR3: TGCAGCTTGATAGCGGGGGCTTATGATGAGCAGTTCTTC. It translates to CSLIAGAYDEQFF.

The chain joins TRBV10-3 to TRBJ2-2, with 11 bases lining up with TRBD1. CDR3 length: 18 residues. With V trimmed by 3 bases and J by 6 bases, 12 bases remained unmatched. CDR1 ENHRY and CDR2 SYGVKD come from the germline V gene. CDR3 sequence reads: CAISEARPGTGGAGELFF. For the CDR3, the DNA is TGTGCCATCAGTGAAGCCCGTCCCGGGACAGGGGGGGCCGGGGAGCTGTTTTTT.